This T cell receptor (beta chain) came from a study of T cell responses to AZD1222 COVID-19 vaccine. Study-level background: Second doses were pooled across both intervals (about 4 or about 12 weeks).

As to this clone: The antigen is not known.

Sequencing used immunoSEQ multiplex PCR; TCRdb keeps in-frame clones, though not all of them. This table has 90,000 to 150,000 clones, roughly nine tenths appearing once. Findings of the study overall: Close to half of spike-specific TCRs reportedly recognize unmutated variant regions. Clonal diversity was possibly underestimated; the donors were predominantly white British and more often female. The study identified only six AZD1222 recipients as seropositive at baseline.

The junction had 6 bases not matched to a gene; V was cut back by 7 bases and J by 7 bases. The CDR3 is 13 residues long. CDR1 KGHDR and CDR2 SFDVKD come from the germline V gene. The rearrangement links TRBV24-1 to TRBJ1-2, with 9 positions matching TRBD1. The specimen comprised peripheral blood, sampled on day 0 of AZD1222 vaccination. This TCR was sampled from an adult in good health. The CDR3, as DNA: TGTGCCACCAGCTTGGGACAGGGAGGTGGCTACACCTTC. This gives the protein CATSLGQGGGYTF.